This T cell receptor beta chain was observed in a study of cytomegalovirus exposure and HLA in healthy donors. Findings and limits, study-wide: When the data were analyzed later, several of the most significant clusters appeared to be linked to common viral pathogens. V- and J-gene trimming in TCR beta was tied to a missense DCLRE1C variant by an analysis performed later.

There were likely unrecorded immune exposures, though donors were nominally healthy when sampled. Both 60 Vbeta primers and 13 Jbeta primers went into the PCR. Assay: immunoSEQ multiplex PCR; the TCRdb copy retains only in-frame clones and omits some. The sample lists 150,000 to 200,000 clones; 86% were seen once. There are 13 residues in the CDR3. Per the germline V gene, CDR1 is GTSNPN and CDR2 is SVGIG (reference sequence). A note on this clone: Its specificity is unknown.

The genes are TRBV30 and TRBJ2-5; D not certain. The closer fit of TRBJ2-7 to the DNA end suggests the J call may be wrong. The clonotype was recovered from a woman under 30 in good health and CMV-seronegative. Sequenced input: PBMCs. CDR3 DNA: TGTGCCTGGAGTGTAACGGCAGACTACGAGCAGTACTTC. It translates to CAWSVTADYEQYF.